Below, one T cell receptor (beta chain) is given with its context. Without the conserved terminal phenylalanine or tryptophan, this CDR3 likely stems from a read error. The limits of the CDR3 on the DNA are not certain, so only TCRdb's listed CDR3 is given. Including both end residues, the CDR3 is 8 amino acids long. TCRdb called the PCR reads again in MiXCR, with one record for every CDR3 protein. The sample lists 11,000 or so distinct CDR3 sequences, 50% occurring once. These data belong to a study of immune characterization of retroperitoneal liposarcoma. The J gene is TRBJ2-1, the V gene TRBV7-1. TRBV7-1 is assigned to the ORF class and has an uncertain function. The clonotype comes from a female donor with retroperitoneal liposarcoma. The sequenced sample was tumor tissue. The CDR3: CAQQLIEN.